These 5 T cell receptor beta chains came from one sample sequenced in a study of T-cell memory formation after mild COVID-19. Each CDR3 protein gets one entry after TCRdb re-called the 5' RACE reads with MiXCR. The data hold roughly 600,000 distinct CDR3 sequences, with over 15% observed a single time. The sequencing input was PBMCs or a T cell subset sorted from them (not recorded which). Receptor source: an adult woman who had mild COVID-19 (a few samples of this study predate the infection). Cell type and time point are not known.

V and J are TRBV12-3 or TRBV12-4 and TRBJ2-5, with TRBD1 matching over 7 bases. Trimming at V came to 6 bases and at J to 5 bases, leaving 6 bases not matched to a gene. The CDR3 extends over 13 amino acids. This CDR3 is CASRKDRAETQYF. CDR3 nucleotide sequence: TGTGCCAGCAGGAAAGACAGGGCCGAGACCCAGTACTTC.

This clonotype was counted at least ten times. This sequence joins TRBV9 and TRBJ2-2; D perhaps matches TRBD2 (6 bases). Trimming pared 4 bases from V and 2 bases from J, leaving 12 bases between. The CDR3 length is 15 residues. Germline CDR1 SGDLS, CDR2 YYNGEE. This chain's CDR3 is CASSTGTSNTGELFF. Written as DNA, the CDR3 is TGTGCCAGCAGCACGGGGACTTCTAACACCGGGGAGCTGTTTTTT.

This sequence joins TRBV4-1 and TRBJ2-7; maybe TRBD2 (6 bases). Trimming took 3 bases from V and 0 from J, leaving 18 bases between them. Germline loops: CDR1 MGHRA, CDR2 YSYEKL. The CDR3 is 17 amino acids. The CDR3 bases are TGCGCCAGCAGCCATGATGCCAGCGGCGGGGACTCCTACGAGCAGTACTTC. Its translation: CASSHDASGGDSYEQYF.

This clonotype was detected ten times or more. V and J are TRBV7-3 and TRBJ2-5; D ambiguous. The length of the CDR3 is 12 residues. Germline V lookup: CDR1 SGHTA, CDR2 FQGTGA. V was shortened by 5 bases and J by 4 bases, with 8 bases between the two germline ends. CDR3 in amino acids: CASSLLGETQYF. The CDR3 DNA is TGTGCCAGCAGCCTACTGGGAGAGACCCAGTACTTC.

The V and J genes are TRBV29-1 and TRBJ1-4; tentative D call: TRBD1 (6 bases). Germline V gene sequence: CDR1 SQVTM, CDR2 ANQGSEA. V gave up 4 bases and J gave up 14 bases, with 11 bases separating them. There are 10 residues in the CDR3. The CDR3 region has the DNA TGCAGCGTTGGCGACAGGACGCTGTTTTTT. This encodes CSVGDRTLFF.